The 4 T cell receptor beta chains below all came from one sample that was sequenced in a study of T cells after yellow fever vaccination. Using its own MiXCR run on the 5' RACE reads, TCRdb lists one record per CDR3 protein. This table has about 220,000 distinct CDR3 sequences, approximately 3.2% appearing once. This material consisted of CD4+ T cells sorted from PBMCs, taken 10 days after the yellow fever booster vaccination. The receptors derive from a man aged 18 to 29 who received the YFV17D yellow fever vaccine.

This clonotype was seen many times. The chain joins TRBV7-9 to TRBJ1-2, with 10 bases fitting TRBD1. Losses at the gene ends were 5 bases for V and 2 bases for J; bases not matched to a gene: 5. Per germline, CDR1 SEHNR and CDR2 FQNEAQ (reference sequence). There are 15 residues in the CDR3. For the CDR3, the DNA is TGTGCCAGCAGCCTCGACAGGGGGCAAAACTATGGCTACACCTTC. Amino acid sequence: CASSLDRGQNYGYTF.

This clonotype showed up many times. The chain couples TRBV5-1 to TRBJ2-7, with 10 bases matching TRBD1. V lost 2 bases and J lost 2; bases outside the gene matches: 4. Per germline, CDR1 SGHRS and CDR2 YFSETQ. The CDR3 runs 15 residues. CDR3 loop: CASSLPGTGAYEQYF. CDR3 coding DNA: TGCGCCAGCAGCTTACCCGGGACAGGGGCCTACGAGCAGTACTTC.

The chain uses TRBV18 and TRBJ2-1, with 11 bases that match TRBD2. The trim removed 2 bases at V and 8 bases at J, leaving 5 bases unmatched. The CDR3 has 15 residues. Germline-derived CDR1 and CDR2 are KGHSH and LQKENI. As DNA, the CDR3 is TGTGCCAGCTCACCAATGACTAGCGGGGTGGATGAGCAGTTCTTC. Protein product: CASSPMTSGVDEQFF.

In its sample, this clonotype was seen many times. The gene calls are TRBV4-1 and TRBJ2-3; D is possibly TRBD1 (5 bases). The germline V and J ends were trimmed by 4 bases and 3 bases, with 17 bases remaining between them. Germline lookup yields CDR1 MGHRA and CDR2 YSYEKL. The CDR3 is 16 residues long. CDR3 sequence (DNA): TGCGCCAGCAGCCTCCCCGCCGCAGGGAAGACAGATACGCAGTATTTT. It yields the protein CASSLPAAGKTDTQYF.